This entry describes one T cell receptor beta chain. This record comes from a study of blood T cell repertoires in COVID-19. In the study overall: Whether acute or convalescent, the COVID-19 samples came from the United States, Italy and Spain.

Repertoires were generated with immunoSEQ multiplex PCR, while TCRdb's copy carries only in-frame clones and drops some. This sample has around 70,000 clones, with about 80% found just once. Germline V gene data show CDR1 as MNHNS and CDR2 as SASEGT. V was pared by 2 bases and J by 6 bases, with 12 bases of the junction left unmatched. CDR3 length: 17 residues. The sequenced material came from peripheral blood. V gene TRBV6-1 combines with J gene TRBJ2-3, with 9 bases matching TRBD2. The receptor was isolated from a human donor in a cohort sampled during active COVID-19. CDR3 region: CASSESDSGGRLDTQYF. The CDR3, as DNA: TGTGCCAGCAGTGAATCGGATAGCGGGGGCCGATTGGATACGCAGTATTTT.